This T cell receptor (beta chain) originates from a study of cytomegalovirus exposure and HLA in healthy donors. Whole-study findings and limits: An analysis that was carried out later associated 16,951 TCR beta sequences with HLA alleles at 0.05 false discovery rate.

Amplification used 60 Vbeta primers and 13 Jbeta primers. Profiling relied on immunoSEQ multiplex PCR, and the TCRdb table lists in-frame clones only, not all of them. The repertoire holds about 150,000 clones, with roughly 80% as singletons. In the case of this clone: Its antigen is as yet unknown.

The length of the CDR3 is 14 residues. Germline loops: CDR1 MNHEY, CDR2 SVGAGI. V shed 6 bases and J shed 5 bases, with 14 bases lying between them. This clonotype originated in a middle-aged woman in good health and CMV-seronegative. This chain uses TRBV6-5 with TRBJ1-5; weak D call: TRBD1 (5 bases). Sequenced: PBMCs. The CDR3 sequence: CASSLDSRDQPQHF. In nucleotides, the CDR3 is TGTGCCAGCAGCCTCGACAGCCGAGATCAGCCCCAGCATTTT.